This is a list of T cell receptor beta chains from one sample in a study of PD-1 blockade in mismatch repair-deficient tumors. Data came from immunoSEQ multiplex PCR; TCRdb stores just in-frame clones and leaves some out. The repertoire consists of about 68,000 clones, with more than 75% occurring once and the leading ten covering over 4.5%. The sample consisted of peripheral blood, taken 2 weeks after starting pembrolizumab. The receptors here all came from an adult with mismatch repair-deficient cancer. The CDR3 runs from the conserved cysteine through the conserved F or W. Each record gives: clone size, J gene, D gene, V gene, CDR3 DNA, CDR3 protein. D genes are given only for firm matches. Clone size, where shown, is once, few, many, or a class for clones that have expanded.

-	TRBJ1-3	-	TRBV29-1	TGCAGCGTTGTTGAGGGGGGAGGTGGAAACACCATATATTTT	CSVVEGGGGNTIYF
-	TRBJ1-4	-	TRBV6-1	TGTGCCAGCAGTGGAGGGATCATCGATGAAAAACTGTTTTTT	CASSGGIIDEKLFF
-	TRBJ1-4	-	TRBV30	TGTGCCTGGAGTACAACAGAGGGGTCCCAACTGTTTTTT	CAWSTTEGSQLFF
few	TRBJ2-7	TRBD2	TRBV9	TGTGCCAGCAGCGTAACTAGCGGATCCTACGAGCAGTACTTC	CASSVTSGSYEQYF
-	TRBJ2-7	-	TRBV29-1	TGCAGCGTTGTCTGGGACGGATTTTACGAGCAGTACTTC	CSVVWDGFYEQYF
many	TRBJ2-7	-	TRBV11-3	TGTGCCAGCAGCTTAGTACAGTCCTACGAGCAGTACTTC	CASSLVQSYEQYF
-	TRBJ2-3	TRBD2	TRBV7-6	TGTGCCAGCAGTGGACTAGCGGGACCAGATACGCAGTATTTT	CASSGLAGPDTQYF
-	TRBJ1-2	-	TRBV2	TGTGCCAGCAGTACCGTATTGGAGGAATTGGGCGGCTACACCTTC	CASSTVLEELGGYTF
-	TRBJ1-1	-	TRBV5-8	TGTGCCAGCAGCTTTTCCGGGGTCCTGAACACTGAAGCTTTCTTT	CASSFSGVLNTEAFF
few	TRBJ1-1	-	TRBV6-5	TGTGCCAGCAGTTATGGAGACTGGACATTGGCTGAAGCTTTCTTT	CASSYGDWTLAEAFF
-	TRBJ2-1	TRBD2	TRBV5-4	TGTGCCAGCAGCCACAGGACTAGTTCCTACAATGAGCAGTTCTTC	CASSHRTSSYNEQFF
-	TRBJ2-3	TRBD2	TRBV5-6	TGTGCCAGCAGCTGGGGGACTAGCGGGAAGAGGGATACGCAGTATTTT	CASSWGTSGKRDTQYF
-	TRBJ2-5	TRBD2	TRBV6-6	TGTGCCAGCAGTGGGACGGGGGGAGGGGAGACCCAGTACTTC	CASSGTGGGETQYF
-	TRBJ1-1	-	TRBV11-2	TGTGCCAGCAGCTTATCCCCGGAGACTAGGGCTTTCTTT	CASSLSPETRAFF
-	TRBJ1-2	-	TRBV6-6	TGTGCCAGCAGGCCCAGGGGCGGTTGGTATGGCTACACCTTC	CASRPRGGWYGYTF
-	TRBJ1-1	TRBD1	TRBV7-9	TGTGCCAGCAGCTTAACGGGACAGGAGAACACTGAAGCTTTCTTT	CASSLTGQENTEAFF
-	TRBJ1-2	-	TRBV7-9	TGTGCCAGCAGCTTATCCGGGGGCTATGGCTACACCTTC	CASSLSGGYGYTF
-	TRBJ2-6	-	TRBV7-6	TGTGCCAGCAGCTTAGACGGCAACGTCCTGACTTTC	CASSLDGNVLTF
-	TRBJ2-1	TRBD2	TRBV10-3	TGTGCCATCAGTGAGTCACTGGCTAGCGGGATTCATGAGCAGTTCTTC	CAISESLASGIHEQFF
-	TRBJ1-2	-	TRBV6-6	TGTGCCAGCAGGGGGACCCGAGACTATGGCTACACCTTC	CASRGTRDYGYTF
medium-sized	TRBJ2-1	TRBD2	TRBV4-1	TGCGCCAGCAGCCAAGGTCCGGCTAGCGGATACAATGAGCAGTTCTTC	CASSQGPASGYNEQFF
-	TRBJ1-4	TRBD1	TRBV6-5	TGTGCCAGCAGGGGGACAGCTAATGAAAAACTGTTTTTT	CASRGTANEKLFF
few	TRBJ2-1	TRBD1	TRBV29-1	TGCAGCGTCCCGGGACAGGGCAATGAGCAGTTCTTC	CSVPGQGNEQFF
-	TRBJ2-1	TRBD2	TRBV5-1	TGCGCCAGCAGCTCGGAGGTTCTAGCGGGACTCGATGAGCAGTTCTTC	CASSSEVLAGLDEQFF
-	TRBJ1-5	-	TRBV30	TGTGCCTGGAGTGTAGGGGGGTGGAATCGGCCCCAGCATTTT	CAWSVGGWNRPQHF
-	TRBJ2-7	-	TRBV6-6	TGTGCCAGCAGTTACGGCAGGGGTGAGAACGAGCAGTACTTC	CASSYGRGENEQYF
-	TRBJ1-1	TRBD1	TRBV5-4	TGTGCCAGCAGCCCAGGGGGCGCAAACCGTCACACTGAAGCTTTCTTT	CASSPGGANRHTEAFF
-	TRBJ2-5	-	TRBV14	TGTGCCAGCAACCTCGGGGGTGGAACGAAAGAGACCCAGTACTTC	CASNLGGGTKETQYF
few	TRBJ2-2	TRBD1	TRBV7-3	TGTGCCAGCAGCATAGATACAGGGGGGAGGAACACCGGGGAGCTGTTTTTT	CASSIDTGGRNTGELFF
-	TRBJ2-7	-	TRBV6-1	TGTGCCAGCAGTGAATCTTACGAGCAGTACTTC	CASSESYEQYF
-	TRBJ2-2	-	TRBV6-1	TGTGCCAGCAGTGAAAGTATGAGCGGGGAGCTGTTTTTT	CASSESMSGELFF
-	TRBJ2-7	-	TRBV7-2	TGTGCCTCAAACCTGGAGGGCCTCGACTACGAGCAGTACTTC	CASNLEGLDYEQYF
-	TRBJ1-2	-	TRBV5-4	TGTGCCAGCAGCTGGGGATCAGGGAGTAACTATGGCTACACCTTC	CASSWGSGSNYGYTF
-	TRBJ2-2	TRBD2	TRBV19	TGTGCCAGTACCCCCTCCGGCACTAGCGGCACCGGGGAGCTGTTTTTT	CASTPSGTSGTGELFF
once	TRBJ2-7	TRBD2	TRBV7-9	TGTGCCAGCAGCTTAGATGCGGGAGGAATATCCTACGAGCAGTACTTC	CASSLDAGGISYEQYF
few	TRBJ2-1	-	TRBV7-8	TGTGCCAGCAGCCCGAAGCCCAATGAGCAGTTCTTC	CASSPKPNEQFF
-	TRBJ2-7	-	TRBV27	TGTGCCAGCAGTCCCAACCGTTACGAGCAGTACTTC	CASSPNRYEQYF
-	TRBJ2-1	-	TRBV18	TGTGCCAGCCAAACAGGCGAGAACAATGAGCAGTTCTTC	CASQTGENNEQFF
-	TRBJ2-7	-	TRBV29-1	TGCAGCGTTGAAACCTCTCAGGGTAACGAGCAGTACTTC	CSVETSQGNEQYF
-	TRBJ2-2	TRBD2	TRBV19	TGTGCCAGTAGTTCAGCGGGAGTTCGGACCGGGGAGCTGTTTTTT	CASSSAGVRTGELFF
-	TRBJ2-5	-	TRBV9	TGTGCCAGCAGCCTCACAGGGGAGGGGGAGACCCAGTACTTC	CASSLTGEGETQYF
-	TRBJ2-3	TRBD2	TRBV30	TGTGCCTGGAGTGTCGGAGCGGGACTACCGGGGGACGCAGATACGCAGTATTTT	CAWSVGAGLPGDADTQYF
-	TRBJ2-7	-	TRBV6-8	TGTGCCAGCAGTCGACAGACCGGCGACGAGCAGTACTTC	CASSRQTGDEQYF